This paragraph covers one T cell receptor (beta chain) sequence. Its recognized antigen is unknown. Base qualities are not provided; no much larger clone lies one nucleotide away. The donors were healthy, HIV-negative adults who had no recently reported acute infections or vaccinations. Every donor was a Caucasian adult living in Nashville, Tennessee, USA. CD4+ T cells were enriched by magnetic negative selection; naive cells were then positively selected on CD45RA, and the negative fraction formed the memory subset. After blood collection by leukapheresis, PBMCs were isolated using Ficoll-Histopaque density gradient centrifugation and then cryopreserved in the vapor phase of liquid nitrogen. Purity and quantity of every magnetically sorted T cell population were checked by analytical flow cytometry. Genomic DNA was isolated from every sorted fraction and measured by UV absorbance on a Nanodrop 2000c.

Looking up the germline V gene yields CDR1 MNHEY and CDR2 SVGAGI. V sheds 7 bases and J sheds 4 bases, leaving 14 bases between their ends. Including the terminal cysteine and phenylalanine, the CDR3 comprises 15 residues. The kept DNA is CDR3 alone, 45 bases in frame from the first base. TCR CDR3 regions were amplified from genomic DNA by multiplex PCR using the deep immunoSEQ assay. Genomic DNA extracted from each cell subset was distributed evenly over all wells of several immunoSEQ 96-well plates, and each plate served as one replicate. For sorted subsets, roughly 0.2 ug genomic DNA, equal to tens of thousands of T cell genomes, was loaded into each replicate PCR. The purified libraries were quantified using a Qubit 3.0 fluorometer, sized with a Bioanalyzer 2100, and then quantified again using the KAPA Library Quantification kit. A separate single-read 150-cycle Illumina NextSeq 550 flow cell was used to sequence each immunoSEQ 96-well plate. In the original analysis: Because the immunoSEQ output held only junctional sequences and lacked quality scores, the filtering could not match the filtering applied to full-length reads. Sequences were annotated with PyIR, a Python wrapper for IgBLAST v1.9, using IMGT germline references to assign V/J genes and CDR3. Any read was removed if the V/J assignment was weak (E-value above 1e-6), the CDR3 was missing, or the read contained stop codons, out-of-frame junctions, or ambiguous translated residues. V3J clonotypes were defined by identical inferred V gene, J gene, and CDR3 amino acid sequence. Percentage overlap between repertoires was calculated by dividing the number of shared unique clonotypes by the size of the smaller repertoire. Richness of each repertoire was evaluated using RTK rarefaction, the Chao1 estimator, and Recon v2.1 estimates of unobserved clonotypes. Generation probabilities were computed with OLGA for all TCRbeta clonotypes obtained by the gDNA method from a handful of donors. Drawn from immuneACCESS, this table holds only the in-frame rearrangements with V and J called that TCRdb kept. Clones are partly lost; checked studies trace under half to an unresolved V gene and leave the rest unexplained. V and J calls and clone size come straight from that table; D and trimming were deduced from the DNA. Counted in this sample were around 2.3 million clones; 90% to 97% of them appeared once. The ten largest make up around 0.13% of the sample.

The data belong to a study of shared clonotypes between healthy human individuals (dated by TCRdb to between 2020 and 2021). Describing the broader study: Two women and a few men aged 18 to 49 years were included in the cohort. Per donor, three plates each were used for CD4 naive and CD4 memory, two for CD8 naive, and one for CD8 memory. To estimate repertoire size and how much clonotype sharing occurs between individuals, the study deeply sequenced the blood TCR repertoires of about five healthy adults. Libraries were prepared and TCR repertoires were sequenced by different laboratories using diverse techniques, in order to increase sequencing depth and limit assay-specific biases. Each donor's leukapheresis produced roughly between about 0.8 and 8.9 billion PBMCs. Here is what the overall study found, with its caveats: Sampling was restricted to blood, and TCR repertoires in tissue are likely to differ from TCR repertoires in blood. Because the study included only a small number of donors, the genetic and exposure-history diversity represented was limited. Pairwise subsampling indicated that sequencing depth was expected to affect the degree of clonotype sharing among donors. Incomplete sequencing was indicated by rarefaction of sorted-subset datasets, despite the large sequencing depth. Higher generation probabilities were observed for clonotypes shared by all four sorted-subset donors than for non-shared clonotypes. Larger estimated clonotype richness was generally found for naive subsets than for memory subsets. Sharing across a handful of donors was observed for approximately 5% of naive CD4, 3% to 4% of naive CD8, 2% to 2.5% of memory CD4, and about 0.4% of memory CD8 clonotypes.

This receptor was obtained from a man in his late teens or twenties in good health. What was sequenced was naive CD4+ T cells sorted from blood. The cell subset or site tag for this specimen amounts to: CD45RA+ positively selected. Recombination joined TRBV6-5 with TRBJ1-6, with the D gene not confidently named. The nucleotides read TGTGCCAGCAACCGGGGTGGCAGATATAATTCACCCCTCCACTTT. The translation is CASNRGGRYNSPLHF.